This is a list of T cell receptor beta chains from one sample in a study of glioma-infiltrating T cells after dendritic cell vaccination. The protocol was immunoSEQ multiplex PCR, while the TCRdb copy is restricted to in-frame clones and leaves out a portion. The top ten hold more than 3% of the sample, which has about 82,000 clones, about 90% seen once. Specimen: blood, collected before dendritic cell vaccination. The receptors originated from a human donor with glioblastoma. Each CDR3 is given with its conserved first and last residue. The D gene is left open where the match is weak. Expanded clones get a size class; other rows say once, few or many, or leave the size out.

clone size	V gene	D gene	J gene	CDR3 protein	CDR3 DNA
.	TRBV27	.	TRBJ1-2	CASSRGANFNYGYTF	TGTGCCAGCAGCCGGGGGGCAAACTTTAACTATGGCTACACCTTC
.	TRBV9	.	TRBJ1-1	CASSVVRGEAEAFF	TGTGCCAGCAGCGTAGTCCGGGGGGAGGCTGAAGCTTTCTTT
.	TRBV28	TRBD1	TRBJ2-2	CASKTLGGPGELFF	TGTGCCAGCAAAACGCTAGGGGGCCCTGGGGAGCTGTTTTTT
once	TRBV5-4	TRBD1	TRBJ1-2	CASSLQDRAYGYTF	TGTGCCAGCAGCTTGCAGGACAGGGCATATGGCTACACCTTC
.	TRBV6-6	.	TRBJ2-7	CASSYPQRTAYEQYF	TGTGCCAGCAGTTACCCGCAAAGGACAGCCTACGAGCAGTACTTC
.	TRBV5-1	TRBD1	TRBJ2-3	CASSLAVGQITDTQYF	TGCGCCAGCAGCTTGGCGGTGGGACAGATTACAGATACGCAGTATTTT
.	TRBV5-6	TRBD1	TRBJ1-5	CASSLGQGVVQPQHF	TGTGCCAGCAGCTTGGGACAGGGGGTGGTTCAGCCCCAGCATTTT
.	TRBV7-9	.	TRBJ1-1	CASSLMGAEAFF	TGTGCCAGCAGCTTAATGGGGGCCGAAGCTTTCTTT
.	TRBV29-1	TRBD2	TRBJ2-3	CSVGSAGGGTDTQYF	TGCAGCGTGGGTAGTGCGGGGGGCGGCACAGATACGCAGTATTTT
.	TRBV10-3	.	TRBJ1-2	CAIRGFAEANYGYTF	TGTGCCATCCGCGGTTTCGCCGAGGCTAACTATGGCTACACCTTC
.	TRBV10-3	.	TRBJ1-1	CATYGGLNTEAFF	TGTGCCACCTACGGGGGGCTCAACACTGAAGCTTTCTTT
.	TRBV19	TRBD2	TRBJ2-3	CASSIDRREGWNTQYF	TGTGCCAGTAGTATAGATCGACGGGAGGGCTGGAATACGCAGTATTTT
.	TRBV5-4	.	TRBJ1-2	CASSLGQGSANYGYTF	TGTGCCAGCAGCTTGGGGCAGGGCTCAGCTAACTATGGCTACACCTTC
.	TRBV7-3	TRBD1	TRBJ2-3	CASSRDRESTDTQYF	TGTGCCAGCAGCAGAGACAGGGAGTCCACAGATACGCAGTATTTT
.	TRBV19	TRBD1	TRBJ2-2	CASGDRANTGELFF	TGTGCCAGCGGAGACAGGGCGAACACCGGGGAGCTGTTTTTT
.	TRBV29-1	.	TRBJ1-1	CSVRPGLSTEAFF	TGCAGCGTCCGCCCGGGGTTGAGCACTGAAGCTTTCTTT
.	TRBV5-1	TRBD1	TRBJ1-2	CASSPGQGAGANYGYTF	TGCGCCAGCAGCCCGGGACAGGGGGCTGGAGCTAACTATGGCTACACCTTC
.	TRBV23-1	TRBD2	TRBJ2-5	CASRLSGTSGSSETQYF	TGCGCCAGCAGACTCTCTGGGACTAGCGGGTCATCGGAGACCCAGTACTTC
.	TRBV30	TRBD2	TRBJ2-1	CAWSVRLAGANPNEQFF	TGTGCCTGGAGTGTACGACTAGCGGGGGCGAACCCCAATGAGCAGTTCTTC
.	TRBV15	.	TRBJ1-1	CATSRDLGGFEAFF	TGTGCCACCAGCAGGGACCTTGGCGGGTTTGAAGCTTTCTTT
.	TRBV4-1	.	TRBJ2-7	CASSQSGTGLYEQYF	TGCGCCAGCAGCCAGAGCGGGACAGGCCTCTACGAGCAGTACTTC
.	TRBV2	TRBD2	TRBJ2-7	CAGGGLAGAEQYF	TGTGCCGGGGGGGGACTAGCGGGAGCCGAGCAGTACTTC
.	TRBV5-4	.	TRBJ2-5	CASSLEGGSLETQYF	TGTGCCAGCAGCTTGGAAGGAGGTTCTCTAGAGACCCAGTACTTC
.	TRBV7-8	TRBD2	TRBJ2-1	CASSTGLAGAYEQFF	TGTGCCAGCAGCACTGGACTAGCGGGGGCATATGAGCAGTTCTTC
.	TRBV2	TRBD2	TRBJ2-5	CASSDAGGWGTQYF	TGTGCCAGCAGTGACGCGGGAGGCTGGGGGACCCAGTACTTC
.	TRBV29-1	.	TRBJ2-4	CSVEDSVTNPFAKNIQYF	TGCAGCGTTGAAGATAGTGTGACTAACCCCTTTGCCAAAAACATTCAGTACTTC
few	TRBV9	.	TRBJ2-1	CASSALAGDNNEQFF	TGTGCCAGCAGCGCCTTGGCGGGGGACAACAATGAGCAGTTCTTC
.	TRBV29-1	.	TRBJ2-1	CSVVRIRLTYNEQFF	TGCAGCGTTGTCCGGATCCGACTAACGTACAATGAGCAGTTCTTC
once	TRBV27	.	TRBJ1-1	CASRIQGRNTEAFF	TGTGCCAGCAGGATACAGGGAAGGAACACTGAAGCTTTCTTT
.	TRBV14	.	TRBJ1-2	CASSPLGRSYGYTF	TGTGCCAGCAGCCCCCTGGGGAGGTCATATGGCTACACCTTC
.	TRBV10-3	.	TRBJ1-1	CAIRVAGAGTEAFF	TGTGCCATCAGGGTAGCAGGGGCGGGCACTGAAGCTTTCTTT
.	TRBV27	.	TRBJ1-2	CASSPEVHTNYGYTF	TGTGCCAGCAGCCCCGAGGTCCATACTAACTATGGCTACACCTTC
.	TRBV2	TRBD2	TRBJ2-5	CASRPLAGQETQYF	TGTGCCAGCAGGCCCCTAGCGGGGCAAGAGACCCAGTACTTC
.	TRBV19	.	TRBJ2-6	CASSNPRGANGANVLTF	TGTGCCAGTAGTAACCCTCGGGGGGCAAACGGGGCCAACGTCCTGACTTTC
.	TRBV9	.	TRBJ2-6	CASSQNRGLSGANVLTF	TGTGCCAGCAGCCAAAACAGGGGACTCTCTGGGGCCAACGTCCTGACTTTC
.	TRBV11-3	.	TRBJ1-2	CASSSSEGNREGYGYTF	TGTGCCAGCAGCTCCTCCGAGGGTAACAGGGAGGGCTATGGCTACACCTTC
.	TRBV18	TRBD1	TRBJ1-6	CASSALGQRHKYF	TGTGCCAGCTCAGCGCTGGGACAGAGGCACAAATACTTT
.	TRBV2	TRBD1	TRBJ2-5	CASSRTGEETQYF	TGTGCCAGCAGTAGGACAGGGGAAGAGACCCAGTACTTC
.	TRBV4-1	.	TRBJ2-7	CASSLTTSGAYEQYF	TGCGCCAGCAGCCTTACAACTTCAGGCGCCTACGAGCAGTACTTC
.	TRBV30	.	TRBJ1-1	CAWSSVRGFEAFF	TGTGCCTGGAGTAGCGTTCGGGGGTTCGAAGCTTTCTTT
.	TRBV5-5	TRBD2	TRBJ2-2	CASSLVGAGDRPGELFF	TGTGCCAGCAGCTTAGTAGGAGCGGGAGATCGTCCCGGGGAGCTGTTTTTT
.	TRBV5-1	.	TRBJ2-6	CASSLDRGTALSGANVLTF	TGCGCCAGCAGCCTGGACCGGGGTACGGCCCTCTCTGGGGCCAACGTCCTGACTTTC
.	TRBV5-8	TRBD2	TRBJ2-7	CASSRGLAGVSYEQYF	TGTGCCAGCAGCCGAGGACTAGCGGGAGTATCCTACGAGCAGTACTTC
.	TRBV28	TRBD1	TRBJ1-5	CASSSPQGAEQPQHF	TGTGCCAGCAGTTCGCCACAGGGGGCAGAACAGCCCCAGCATTTT
once	TRBV11-2	TRBD1	TRBJ1-2	CASSPTGDTYGYTF	TGTGCCAGCAGCCCAACAGGGGACACCTATGGCTACACCTTC
.	TRBV5-1	TRBD1	TRBJ1-1	CASSARQGGTEAFF	TGCGCCAGCAGCGCGCGACAGGGCGGCACTGAAGCTTTCTTT
once	TRBV2	TRBD1	TRBJ2-5	CASSVGTGGQETQYF	TGTGCCAGCAGTGTGGGGACAGGGGGACAAGAGACCCAGTACTTC
.	TRBV27	.	TRBJ1-1	CASSPLRGQLNTEAFF	TGTGCCAGCAGCCCCCTTAGAGGACAACTGAACACTGAAGCTTTCTTT
.	TRBV30	.	TRBJ2-7	CAWTPGTLSYEQYF	TGTGCCTGGACCCCCGGGACACTCTCCTACGAGCAGTACTTC
.	TRBV19	TRBD2	TRBJ2-3	CASRYSAGGTDTQYF	TGTGCCAGTAGGTATTCGGCGGGAGGCACAGATACGCAGTATTTT
.	TRBV5-6	.	TRBJ1-5	CASSQDEANQPQHF	TGTGCCAGCAGCCAAGACGAGGCTAATCAGCCCCAGCATTTT
.	TRBV5-5	TRBD2	TRBJ2-2	CASRGSGGLVGELFF	TGTGCCAGCCGAGGTAGCGGGGGGCTCGTCGGGGAGCTGTTTTTT
.	TRBV7-9	.	TRBJ2-3	CASSLAGWGTDTQYF	TGTGCCAGCAGCTTGGCAGGTTGGGGCACAGATACGCAGTATTTT
.	TRBV6-5	TRBD1	TRBJ1-2	CASSLDRASGYTF	TGTGCCAGCAGCTTAGACAGGGCCTCAGGCTACACCTTC
.	TRBV15	.	TRBJ1-2	CATSRDGGGNYGYTF	TGTGCCACCAGCAGAGATGGTGGAGGTAACTATGGCTACACCTTC
.	TRBV9	TRBD2	TRBJ2-1	CASSPGGSSYNEQFF	TGTGCCAGCAGCCCGGGAGGGTCTTCCTACAATGAGCAGTTCTTC
.	TRBV30	TRBD1	TRBJ1-3	CAWRTGGFGNTIYF	TGTGCCTGGAGGACAGGGGGCTTTGGAAACACCATATATTTT